Detailed here is one TCR beta chain. This table comes from immunoSEQ multiplex PCR, and its TCRdb copy is limited to in-frame clones, with some not included. Of some 190,000 clones detected, 88% appear once; the ten largest clones hold around 1.1%. These data come from a study of blood T cell repertoires in COVID-19. Study-level information: Whether acute or convalescent, the COVID-19 samples came from the United States, Italy and Spain. The analysed material was cDNA or gDNA that came from T cells, B-cell-depleted T cells, or PBMCs.

CDR3 length: 15 residues. V was trimmed by 7 bases and J by 2 bases, leaving 17 bases between them. Per germline, CDR1 LNHDA and CDR2 SQIVND (reference sequence). The sequenced material came from peripheral blood. This chain joins TRBV19 and TRBJ1-2; D is ambiguous. This TCR was recovered from a man aged 25 to 40 with acute or convalescent COVID-19. The CDR3 region is CASIPSHTFNYGYTF. The CDR3 DNA is TGTGCCAGTATCCCCTCTCACACCTTCAACTATGGCTACACCTTC.